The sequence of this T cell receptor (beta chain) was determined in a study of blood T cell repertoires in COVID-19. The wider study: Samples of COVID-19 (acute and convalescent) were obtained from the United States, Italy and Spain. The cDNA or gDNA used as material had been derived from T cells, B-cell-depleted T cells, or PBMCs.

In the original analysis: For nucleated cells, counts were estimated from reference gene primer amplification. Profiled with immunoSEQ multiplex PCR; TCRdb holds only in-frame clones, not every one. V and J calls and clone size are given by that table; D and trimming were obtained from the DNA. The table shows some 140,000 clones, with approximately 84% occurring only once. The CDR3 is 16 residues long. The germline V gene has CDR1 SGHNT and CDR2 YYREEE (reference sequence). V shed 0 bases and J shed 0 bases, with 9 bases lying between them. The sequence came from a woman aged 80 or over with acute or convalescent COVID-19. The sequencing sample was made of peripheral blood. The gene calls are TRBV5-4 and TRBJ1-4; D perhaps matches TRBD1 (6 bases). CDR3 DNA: TGTGCCAGCAGCTTGGACAGGGCTACAACTAATGAAAAACTGTTTTTT. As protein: CASSLDRATTNEKLFF.